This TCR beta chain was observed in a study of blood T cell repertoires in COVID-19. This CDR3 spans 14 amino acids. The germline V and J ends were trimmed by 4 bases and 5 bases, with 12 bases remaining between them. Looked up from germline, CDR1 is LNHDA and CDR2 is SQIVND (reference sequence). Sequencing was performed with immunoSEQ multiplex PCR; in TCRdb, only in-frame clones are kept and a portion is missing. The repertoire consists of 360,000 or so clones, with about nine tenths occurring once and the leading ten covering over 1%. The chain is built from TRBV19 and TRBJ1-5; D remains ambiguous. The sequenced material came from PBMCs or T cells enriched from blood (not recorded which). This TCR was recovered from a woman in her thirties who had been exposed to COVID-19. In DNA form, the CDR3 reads TGTGCCAGTAGTACCGCAGGCGTTTATCAGCCCCAGCATTTT. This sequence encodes CASSTAGVYQPQHF.